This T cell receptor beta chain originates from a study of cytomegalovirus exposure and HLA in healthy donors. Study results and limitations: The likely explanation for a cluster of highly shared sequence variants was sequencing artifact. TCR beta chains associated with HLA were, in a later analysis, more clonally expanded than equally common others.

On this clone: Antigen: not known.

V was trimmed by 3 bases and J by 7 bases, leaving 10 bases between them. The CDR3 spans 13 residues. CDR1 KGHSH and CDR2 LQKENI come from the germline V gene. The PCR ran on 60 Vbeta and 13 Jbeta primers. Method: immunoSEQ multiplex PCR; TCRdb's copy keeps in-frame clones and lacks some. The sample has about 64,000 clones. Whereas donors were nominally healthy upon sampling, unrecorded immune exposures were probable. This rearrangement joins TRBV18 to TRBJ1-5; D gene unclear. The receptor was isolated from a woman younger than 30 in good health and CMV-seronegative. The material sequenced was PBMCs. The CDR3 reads CASSPRAGQPQHF. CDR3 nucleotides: TGTGCCAGCTCACCTCGTGCAGGACAGCCCCAGCATTTT.